In its sample, the clone carrying this TCR beta chain ranks as medium-sized. What it recognizes is unknown. The entry originates in a study of T cell repertoires in aging, cancer and after chemotherapy. Study in general: Six age groups, ranging from 30 or younger to 70 or older, included the donors. Points from the study as a whole: No conclusions about immunological memory after chemotherapy can be drawn from the repertoire data. Loss of evenness, beyond lost richness, contributed to age-related TCR diversity decline in cancer patients. Compared with age-matched healthy donors, untreated hematological or solid cancer patients showed higher blood TCR clonality.

Peripheral blood genomic DNA, not sorted cells or RNA, was the template. Trimming removed 6 bases at V and 6 bases at J, with 9 bases between. CDR3 length: 12 residues. Multiplex touch-down PCR with TRB-A/B primers amplified rearranged V-D-J TRB sequences. TCRdb called the multiplex PCR reads again in MiXCR, with one record for every CDR3 protein. The data show 750 to 900 distinct CDR3 sequences, with about 24% seen just once and about 40% held by the top ten. This chain uses TRBV12-3 or TRBV12-4 with TRBJ1-5; D gene ambiguous. The TCR originated in a human donor in good health. Sequencing was carried out using blood. The CDR3 coding sequence is TGTGCCAGCAGGATGTCCGGTCAGCCCCAGCATTTT. Protein sequence: CASRMSGQPQHF.